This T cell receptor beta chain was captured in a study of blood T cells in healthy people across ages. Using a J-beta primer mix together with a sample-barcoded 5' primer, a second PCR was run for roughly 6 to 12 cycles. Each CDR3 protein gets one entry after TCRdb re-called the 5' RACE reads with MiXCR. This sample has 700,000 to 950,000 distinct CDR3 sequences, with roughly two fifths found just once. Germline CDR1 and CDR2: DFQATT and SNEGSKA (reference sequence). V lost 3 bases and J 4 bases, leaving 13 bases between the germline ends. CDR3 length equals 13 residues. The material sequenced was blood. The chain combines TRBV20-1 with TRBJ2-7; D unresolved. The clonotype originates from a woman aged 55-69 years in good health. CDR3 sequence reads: CSASSFGQYEQYF. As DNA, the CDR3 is TGCAGTGCTAGCTCTTTCGGTCAGTACGAGCAGTACTTC.